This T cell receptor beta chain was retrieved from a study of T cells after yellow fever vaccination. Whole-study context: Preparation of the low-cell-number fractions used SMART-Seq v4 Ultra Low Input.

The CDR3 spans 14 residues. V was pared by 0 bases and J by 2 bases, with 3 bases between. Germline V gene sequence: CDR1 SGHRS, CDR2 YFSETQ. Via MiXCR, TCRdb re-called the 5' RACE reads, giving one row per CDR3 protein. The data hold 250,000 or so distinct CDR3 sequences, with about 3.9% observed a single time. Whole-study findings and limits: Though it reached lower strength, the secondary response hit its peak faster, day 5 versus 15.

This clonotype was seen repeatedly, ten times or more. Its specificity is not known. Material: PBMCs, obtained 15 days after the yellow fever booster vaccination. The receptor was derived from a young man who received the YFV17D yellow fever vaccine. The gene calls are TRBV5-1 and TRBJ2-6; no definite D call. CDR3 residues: CASSLEAGANVLTF. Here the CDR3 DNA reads TGCGCCAGCAGCTTGGAAGCTGGGGCCAACGTCCTGACTTTC.